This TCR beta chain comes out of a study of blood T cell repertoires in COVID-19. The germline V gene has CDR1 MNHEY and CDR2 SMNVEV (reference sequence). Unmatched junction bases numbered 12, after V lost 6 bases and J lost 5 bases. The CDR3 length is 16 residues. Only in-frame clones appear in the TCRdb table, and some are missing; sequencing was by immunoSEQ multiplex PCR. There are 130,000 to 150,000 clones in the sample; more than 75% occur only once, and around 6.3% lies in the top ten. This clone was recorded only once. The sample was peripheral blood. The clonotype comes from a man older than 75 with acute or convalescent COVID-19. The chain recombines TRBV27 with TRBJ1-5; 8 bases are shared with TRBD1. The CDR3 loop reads CASRPTQGGWDQPQHF. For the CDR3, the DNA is TGTGCCAGCAGGCCGACACAGGGGGGCTGGGATCAGCCCCAGCATTTT.